This record concerns one T cell receptor beta chain sequence. This entry is derived from a study of blood T cell repertoires in COVID-19. TCRdb's copy holds only in-frame clones and misses some; the assay was immunoSEQ multiplex PCR. This table holds around 130,000 clones, more than 80% found once. This CDR3 is 13 amino acids long. The germline V gene encodes CDR1 LNHDA and CDR2 SQIVND (reference sequence). The V end lost 10 bases, the J end lost 2 bases, and 13 bases lay between the germline ends. This sequence was found in a woman aged 60 to 75 with acute or convalescent COVID-19. The sample consisted of peripheral blood. V usage is TRBV19 and J usage is TRBJ2-3, with D maybe TRBD1 (5 bases). Here the CDR3 DNA reads TGTGCCACTAATCTAGGGGCCACAGATACGCAGTATTTT. Translating it yields CATNLGATDTQYF.